Listed here is a single T cell receptor beta chain. This specimen comes from a study of blood T cell repertoires in COVID-19. Produced via immunoSEQ multiplex PCR; TCRdb's table is partial and in-frame only. The table includes approximately 28,000 clones, less than 80% detected once. With 5 bases clipped from V and 3 bases from J, the junction kept 5 bases outside the gene matches. Germline V CDR1 and CDR2: MDHEN, SYDVKM. The CDR3 contains 15 residues. The sequence was obtained from a boy aged 2-9 years with active or convalescent COVID-19. The rearrangement joins TRBV28 to TRBJ1-1; 11 nucleotides match TRBD1. Sample: peripheral blood. CDR3 protein: CASSPQGQGDTEAFF. The DNA of the CDR3 is TGTGCCAGCAGTCCCCAGGGACAGGGGGACACTGAAGCTTTCTTT.